This entry concerns a single T cell receptor (beta chain). Antigen unknown. Only in-frame clones appear in the TCRdb table, and some are missing; sequencing was by immunoSEQ multiplex PCR. Seen here are under 200,000 clones, more than 80% observed once, and the top ten hold roughly 6.5%. This sample was included in a study of cytomegalovirus exposure and HLA in healthy donors. Broader study findings: Across donors, most TCRs were seen rarely, yet some public ones were widespread.

Per the germline V gene, CDR1 is GTSNPN and CDR2 is SVGIG (reference sequence). J gave up 7 bases and V 5 bases, and 9 bases lay outside the gene matches. This CDR3 comprises 14 residues. The rearrangement links TRBV30 to TRBJ2-7, with TRBD1 identical over 12 bases. The sample taken for sequencing was PBMCs. The sequence came from a young man in good health and CMV-seropositive. CDR3 protein: CAWSRDRGRWEQYF. CDR3 nucleotide sequence: TGTGCCTGGTCCCGGGACAGGGGGCGTTGGGAGCAGTACTTC.